The T cell receptor beta chain described here comes from a study of T cells in Graves' hyperthyroidism and ophthalmopathy. In the case of this clonotype: Its target is unknown.

Amplification yielded TCR beta CDR3 regions, with RNA transcripts as the source. The study used the HTBI primer set for a first-round RT-PCR of the TCR CDR3. TCRdb reanalysed the multiplex PCR reads using MiXCR and keeps one entry per CDR3 protein. In the table there are under 550,000 distinct CDR3 sequences, about 20% of which are singletons. Ophthalmopathy patients showed a Clinical Activity Score of at least 3, NOSPECS grade of at least 4 and duration under 3 months. Diagnosing involved the use of clinical symptoms, serum thyroxine and TRAb, thyroid ultrasound and orbital computed tomography. Findings and caveats of the study: By a 13 V-J model, ophthalmopathy was set apart from stable hyperthyroidism. In the blood, most expanded thyroid clonotypes above 0.001 appeared as well.

The germline V gene has CDR1 SGDLS and CDR2 YYNGEE. This CDR3 is 14 amino acids long. Trimming shortened V by 3 bases and J by 5 bases, and 12 bases separated the two germline ends. This TCR was sampled from a man aged 35-49 years with Graves' ophthalmopathy. The rearrangement links TRBV9 to TRBJ2-1; no clear D gene. The specimen was blood. CDR3 nucleotide sequence: TGTGCCAGCAGCGCGCCCTCGACCCACAATGAGCAGTTCTTC. The encoded protein is CASSAPSTHNEQFF.